This TCR beta chain was sequenced during a study of T cells in Graves' hyperthyroidism and ophthalmopathy. Overall study findings and caveats: A model using 13 V-J features told ophthalmopathy apart from stable hyperthyroidism.

The CDR3 has 15 residues. Germline CDR1 DFQATT, CDR2 SNEGSKA (reference sequence). With 4 bases removed from V and 10 bases from J, the gap between germline ends came to 23 bases. This clonotype came up many times. No antigen is known for it. Researchers barred patients who had uncontrolled infection, other autoimmune disease, pregnancy or lactation. Amplification targeted TCR beta CDR3 regions from RNA transcripts. Using the HTBI primer set, a first-round RT-PCR was run on the TCR CDR3. TCRdb passed the multiplex PCR reads through MiXCR, listing each CDR3 protein once. The table lists about 210,000 distinct CDR3 sequences, approximately 17% of them singletons, with roughly 50% in the top ten.

The sample comprised blood. This receptor was taken from a man over 45 with Graves' hyperthyroidism. V gene TRBV20-1 combines with J gene TRBJ2-1, with no clear D. CDR3 in amino acids: CSAKNLLGLKGEQFF. DNA of the CDR3: TGCAGTGCTAAGAATCTGCTGGGCCTGAAAGGGGAGCAGTTCTTC.